Presented here are 8 T cell receptor beta chains from one specimen sequenced in a study of T cells in Graves' hyperthyroidism and ophthalmopathy. The TCR beta CDR3 regions underwent amplification using RNA transcripts as the source. HTBI primers were used for first-round RT-PCR of the TCR CDR3. Using its own MiXCR run on the multiplex PCR reads, TCRdb lists one record per CDR3 protein. The sample gives about 640,000 distinct CDR3 sequences, roughly 20% of which show up once; under 35% is in the top ten. The sample comprised blood. Receptors were obtained from a man aged 25 to 40 with Graves' ophthalmopathy.

Worth noting for this clonotype: At one end, the junction sequence differs from germline, possibly due to a read error. This chain joins TRBV6-1 and TRBJ2-7; D is ambiguous. Per the germline V gene, CDR1 is MNHNS and CDR2 is SASEGT. This CDR3 contains 12 residues. CDR3: CASTPVGYEQCF. In DNA form, the CDR3 reads TGTGCCAGCACCCCTGTGGGCTACGAGCAGTGCTTC.

There are many counts of this clonotype. The J gene is TRBJ1-5, the V gene TRBV28; D is uncertain. The CDR3 has 14 amino acids. Trimming removed 3 bases from V and 9 bases from J, with 15 bases in between. Germline loops: CDR1 MDHEN, CDR2 SYDVKM. CDR3 DNA sequence: TGTGCCAGCAGTTTGGACGGGAGCTCAGGGCCCCAGCATTTT. Its translation is CASSLDGSSGPQHF.

This clonotype occurred a few times. The chain uses TRBV7-9 and TRBJ2-5, with 9 bases identical to TRBD2. Trimming at V came to 7 bases and at J to 2 bases, leaving 11 bases not matched to a gene. The CDR3 loop spans 16 amino acids. CDR1 is SEHNR, CDR2 FQNEAQ, per germline (reference sequence). The CDR3 DNA reads as TGTGCCAGCACCCATAAGACTAGCGGTGGTCAAGAGACCCAGTACTTC. Translated, it gives CASTHKTSGGQETQYF.

This clonotype came up once. This sequence joins TRBV19 and TRBJ2-2, with unresolved D. Germline V gene data show CDR1 as LNHDA and CDR2 as SQIVND (reference sequence). The V end lost 6 bases, the J end lost 0 bases, and 11 bases lay between the germline ends. This CDR3 has 15 residues. CDR3 region: CASRGSEPNTGELFF. CDR3 DNA: TGTGCCAGTAGGGGGTCGGAGCCGAACACCGGGGAGCTGTTTTTT.

This clonotype has at least ten counts. The chain has TRBV2 and TRBJ2-5, with TRBD1 matching over 7 bases. J lost 12 bases, V lost 4 bases, and 11 bases had no gene match. Germline V CDR1 and CDR2: SNHLY, FYNNEI. The CDR3 runs 13 residues. The DNA for the CDR3 is TGTGCCAGCAGTGTCGGACCAACAGGGGTCGAGTACTTC. This translates into CASSVGPTGVEYF.

The gene calls are TRBV7-2 and TRBJ2-1; weak D call: TRBD2 (6 bases). Per the germline V gene, CDR1 is SGHTA and CDR2 is FQGNSA. V gave up 5 bases and J gave up 12 bases, with 14 bases separating them. This CDR3 is 12 amino acids long. The CDR3 loop is CASSAPGRGQFF. CDR3 DNA sequence: TGTGCCAGCAGCGCCCCCGGGCGGGGGCAGTTCTTC. The variable domain in full, with the rest retrieved from reference TRBV7-2 and TRBJ2-1, is GAGVSQSPSNKVTEKGKDVELRCDPISGHTALYWYRQSLGQGLEFLIYFQGNSAPDKSGLPSDRFSAERTGGSVSTLTIQRTQQEDSAVYLCASSAPGRGQFFGPGTRLTVL.

This clonotype was picked up many times. V and J are TRBV28 and TRBJ1-1, with 9 nucleotides matching TRBD1. Germline loops: CDR1 MDHEN, CDR2 SYDVKM. The CDR3 runs to 15 residues. J was trimmed by 4 bases and V by 5 bases; bases with no gene match: 8. DNA for the CDR3: TGTGCCAGCAGTACACCGGGACAGGGATTCACTGAAGCTTTCTTT. Translating it yields CASSTPGQGFTEAFF.

Ten or more counts support this clonotype. The V gene is TRBV6-1, the J gene TRBJ2-2; TRBD1 aligns across 8 bases. CDR1 and CDR2 from the germline V gene are MNHNS and SASEGT. The CDR3 is 15 amino acids. V trimming: 8 bases; J trimming: 5 bases; junction bases outside the gene matches: 10. CDR3 protein: CASVRAGGETGELFF. CDR3 DNA sequence: TGTGCCAGCGTGAGGGCAGGGGGCGAAACCGGGGAGCTGTTTTTT.